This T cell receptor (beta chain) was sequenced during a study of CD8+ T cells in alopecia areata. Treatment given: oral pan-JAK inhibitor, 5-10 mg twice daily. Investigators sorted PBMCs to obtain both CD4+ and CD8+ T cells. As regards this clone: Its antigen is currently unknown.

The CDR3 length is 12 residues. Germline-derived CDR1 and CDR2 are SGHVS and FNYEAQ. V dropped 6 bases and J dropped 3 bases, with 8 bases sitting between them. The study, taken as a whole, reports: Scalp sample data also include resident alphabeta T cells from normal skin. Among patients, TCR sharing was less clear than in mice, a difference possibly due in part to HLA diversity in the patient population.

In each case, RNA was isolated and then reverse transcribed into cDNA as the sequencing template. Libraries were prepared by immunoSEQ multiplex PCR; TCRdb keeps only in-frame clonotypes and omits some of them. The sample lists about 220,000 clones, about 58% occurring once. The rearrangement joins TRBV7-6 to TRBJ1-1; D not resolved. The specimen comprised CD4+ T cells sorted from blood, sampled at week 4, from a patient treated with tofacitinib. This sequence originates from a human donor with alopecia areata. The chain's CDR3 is CASRGFDTEAFF. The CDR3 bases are TGTGCCAGCAGGGGGTTTGACACTGAAGCTTTCTTT.